The table lists the clone carrying this T cell receptor (beta chain) with a few counts. What it recognizes is unknown. The length of the CDR3 is 15 residues. Trimming cost V 5 bases and J 0 bases, with 11 bases left between them. This entry belongs to a study of response to subunit inactivated influenza vaccine. Study-level points and caveats: The authors proposed limited new T cell recruitment per seasonal influenza vaccination.

From the RT-PCR reads, TCRdb called clonotypes with MiXCR, one entry per CDR3 protein. In the table there are over 650,000 distinct CDR3 sequences, 18% of which are singletons. The sample here was PBMCs from blood, taken 5 days after vaccination. The sequence was collected from a man aged 45 to 65 who received an inactivated influenza vaccine. This chain joins TRBV12-3 or TRBV12-4 and TRBJ2-1; D uncertain. The CDR3 sequence: CASSHGPSSYNEQFF. The CDR3 DNA is TGTGCCAGCAGTCATGGGCCGAGCTCCTACAATGAGCAGTTCTTC.